The T cell receptor beta chain under discussion was sequenced for a study of blood T cell repertoires in COVID-19 (dated by TCRdb to the early 2020s). Regarding the research as a whole: Collaborator samples came from the United States, Italy and Spain and covered acute and convalescent phases of COVID-19. The material from the prospective study consisted of cDNA or gDNA derived from T cells, B-cell-depleted T cells, or PBMCs. Deeply sampled blood TCRbeta repertoires from subjects exposed to, actively infected with, or recovered from COVID-19 were included in the dataset. A freely available public database, intended as a resource for researchers studying the immune response to SARS-CoV-2, is where the repertoires were released. The samples were drawn from the first 160 participants of the ongoing ImmuneRACE study and from about 1,200 subjects provided by 6 global collaborators. The sample metadata nearly always contained a de-identified subject ID, COVID-19 status, age in years and sex. HLA class I and class II types, where available, came from metadata supplied by the sample provider rather than from assay-based typing. General conclusions and limits of the study: Clinical and demographic metadata were provided uncurated, with the amount varying by source and participant.

The germline V gene (reference sequence) provides CDR1 LNHDA and CDR2 SQIVND. The CDR3 numbers 13 residues from cysteine through phenylalanine. Of all the DNA, just the CDR3 is kept, 39 bases in frame from base 1. Deletion took 5 bases off V and 0 bases off J, with a span of 7 bases between the germline ends. Each collaborating institution followed its own protocols to collect whole blood in K2EDTA tubes. Collaborator samples were shipped for TCRbeta analysis as frozen whole blood, isolated PBMCs, or DNA extracted from either sample type. TCRbeta CDR3 regions were amplified from genomic DNA using the immunoSEQ Assay, a bias-controlled multiplex PCR. Per the original workflow: Within the assay, amplification of reference gene primers was used to estimate how many nucleated cells each sample contained. To quantify the absolute abundance of each unique TCRbeta CDR3 rearrangement, sequence reads were collapsed and filtered. For each sample, productive Simpson clonality was calculated as the square root of Simpson's diversity index across productive rearrangements. As stored in TCRdb, this immuneACCESS dataset retains in-frame rearrangements with V and J assigned. A fraction of the clones does not appear; measured against another copy, unresolved V genes explain less than half of the discrepancy, and the remainder lacks a known reason. From that table come the V and J calls and clone size; the DNA was used to work out D and trimming. Within this sample are around 310,000 clones, with roughly 90% of them counted one time only. The ten most abundant clones make up roughly 4% of the sample.

As concerns this clone: This clone's antigen is unknown. No quality values exist for individual bases; no much larger clone is one base distant.

The TCR comes from a woman aged 45 to 65 with active or convalescent COVID-19. The chain was built from TRBV19 and TRBJ2-5; TRBD1 might be the D gene, on 5 matching bases. Source material: peripheral blood. At the DNA level, the sequence is TGTGCCAGTAGTCGACAGTACCAAGAGACCCAGTACTTC. Its protein product is CASSRQYQETQYF. Reference TRBV19 and TRBJ2-5 proteins supply the regions before and after the CDR3; the full variable domain is: DGGITQSPKYLFRKEGQNVTLSCEQNLNHDAMYWYRQDPGQGLRLIYYSQIVNDFQKGDIAEGYSVSREKKESFPLTVTSAQKNPTAFYLCASSRQYQETQYFGPGTRLLVL.